These T cell receptor beta chains were read from a single sample in a study of T cell responses to AZD1222 COVID-19 vaccine. The assay was immunoSEQ multiplex PCR, and TCRdb's table has in-frame clones only and misses some. The sample holds about 150,000 clones, 88% seen once. The specimen was peripheral blood, collected on day 0 of AZD1222 vaccination. These receptor sequences come from an adult in good health. CDR3s include the opening cysteine and the closing phenylalanine or tryptophan. Each record gives: CDR3 protein, CDR3 DNA, V gene, D gene, clone size, J gene. D genes are given only for firm matches. Some rows mark clone size as missing; the rest say once, few, many or name a class of expanded clone.

CDR3 protein: CASTKQEHNEQFF; CDR3 DNA: TGTGCCAGCACTAAACAGGAGCACAATGAGCAGTTCTTC; V gene: TRBV6-5; D gene: .; clone size: .; J gene: TRBJ2-1
CDR3 protein: CASTPNSVGQETQYF; CDR3 DNA: TGTGCCAGCACCCCAAATTCGGTAGGCCAAGAGACCCAGTACTTC; V gene: TRBV7-8; D gene: .; clone size: .; J gene: TRBJ2-5
CDR3 protein: CASSLVGTPAYEQYF; CDR3 DNA: TGCGCCAGCAGCTTGGTAGGGACACCGGCCTACGAGCAGTACTTC; V gene: TRBV5-1; D gene: .; clone size: .; J gene: TRBJ2-7
CDR3 protein: CAISEFPGIQGAGANVLTF; CDR3 DNA: TGTGCCATCAGTGAGTTCCCGGGCATCCAAGGAGCTGGGGCCAACGTCCTGACTTTC; V gene: TRBV10-3; D gene: .; clone size: .; J gene: TRBJ2-6
CDR3 protein: CASSLAAGGLYNEQFF; CDR3 DNA: TGTGCCAGCAGCTTAGCGGCGGGGGGGCTTTACAATGAGCAGTTCTTC; V gene: TRBV7-2; D gene: TRBD2; clone size: .; J gene: TRBJ2-1
CDR3 protein: CASSAGGTTNEKLFF; CDR3 DNA: TGTGCCAGCAGCGCAGGGGGTACAACTAATGAAAAACTGTTTTTT; V gene: TRBV5-4; D gene: TRBD1; clone size: .; J gene: TRBJ1-4
CDR3 protein: CASSQDRGTAQHF; CDR3 DNA: TGCGCCAGCAGCCAAGATCGTGGGACAGCCCAACATTTT; V gene: TRBV4-1; D gene: TRBD1; clone size: .; J gene: TRBJ1-5
CDR3 protein: CASSRTGGYGYTF; CDR3 DNA: TGTGCCAGCAGCAGGACAGGGGGCTATGGCTACACCTTC; V gene: TRBV6-2/TRBV6-3; D gene: TRBD1; clone size: .; J gene: TRBJ1-2
CDR3 protein: CASSYINRALSVGYTF; CDR3 DNA: TGTGCCAGCAGTTATATAAACAGGGCGCTCTCGGTGGGCTACACCTTC; V gene: TRBV6-5; D gene: .; clone size: .; J gene: TRBJ1-2
CDR3 protein: CASSLVQEQFF; CDR3 DNA: TGTGCCAGCAGCTTAGTACAGGAGCAGTTCTTC; V gene: TRBV7-2; D gene: .; clone size: once; J gene: TRBJ2-1
CDR3 protein: CASSFGQLSGNTIYF; CDR3 DNA: TGCGCCAGCAGCTTTGGCCAGCTCTCTGGAAACACCATATATTTT; V gene: TRBV5-1; D gene: .; clone size: many; J gene: TRBJ1-3
CDR3 protein: CASSQAGTDTQYF; CDR3 DNA: TGCGCCAGCAGCCAAGCTGGAACAGATACGCAGTATTTT; V gene: TRBV4-3; D gene: .; clone size: .; J gene: TRBJ2-3
CDR3 protein: CASSPFGNNYGYTF; CDR3 DNA: TGTGCCAGCTCACCTTTTGGGAATAACTATGGCTACACCTTC; V gene: TRBV18; D gene: .; clone size: .; J gene: TRBJ1-2
CDR3 protein: CASSFSGISSYNEQFF; CDR3 DNA: TGTGCCAGCAGTTTTAGTGGGATCTCCTCCTACAATGAGCAGTTCTTC; V gene: TRBV27; D gene: .; clone size: .; J gene: TRBJ2-1
CDR3 protein: CASSMQNQPQHF; CDR3 DNA: TGTGCCAGCAGTATGCAAAATCAGCCCCAGCATTTT; V gene: TRBV28; D gene: .; clone size: .; J gene: TRBJ1-5
CDR3 protein: CSASAGLPPPTDTQYF; CDR3 DNA: TGCAGTGCTAGTGCAGGTCTTCCCCCACCCACAGATACGCAGTATTTT; V gene: TRBV20-1; D gene: .; clone size: .; J gene: TRBJ2-3
CDR3 protein: CASSPDRVGDYGYTF; CDR3 DNA: TGTGCCAGCAGTCCGGACAGGGTCGGCGACTATGGCTACACCTTC; V gene: TRBV12-1; D gene: .; clone size: .; J gene: TRBJ1-2
CDR3 protein: CASSLVCFYNEQFF; CDR3 DNA: TGTGCCAGCAGCTTAGTATGTTTCTACAATGAGCAGTTCTTC; V gene: TRBV11-1; D gene: .; clone size: once; J gene: TRBJ2-1
CDR3 protein: CASSQSELLNTEAFF; CDR3 DNA: TGTGCCAGCAGCCAATCTGAACTATTGAACACTGAAGCTTTCTTT; V gene: TRBV4-2; D gene: .; clone size: .; J gene: TRBJ1-1
CDR3 protein: CASSLDGTTRRANVLTF; CDR3 DNA: TGCGCCAGCAGCTTGGATGGGACAACAAGGAGGGCCAACGTCCTGACTTTC; V gene: TRBV5-1; D gene: .; clone size: .; J gene: TRBJ2-6
CDR3 protein: CASSLGSGGNEKLFF; CDR3 DNA: TGTGCCAGCAGCTTAGGTTCAGGGGGGAATGAAAAACTGTTTTTT; V gene: TRBV11-2; D gene: TRBD1; clone size: .; J gene: TRBJ1-4
CDR3 protein: CASSYSTIEGARANEKLFF; CDR3 DNA: TGTGCCAGCAGTTACTCGACTATTGAAGGGGCGCGTGCTAATGAAAAACTGTTTTTT; V gene: TRBV6-2/TRBV6-3; D gene: .; clone size: .; J gene: TRBJ1-4
CDR3 protein: CATSDETSVREQFF; CDR3 DNA: TGTGCCACCAGTGATGAAACTAGCGTCCGCGAGCAGTTCTTC; V gene: TRBV24-1; D gene: TRBD2; clone size: .; J gene: TRBJ2-1
CDR3 protein: CASRNPTGSYEQYF; CDR3 DNA: TGTGCCAGCAGGAACCCGACAGGATCCTACGAGCAGTACTTC; V gene: TRBV3-1/TRBV3-2; D gene: .; clone size: .; J gene: TRBJ2-7
CDR3 protein: CASSLVVDQGHKAFF; CDR3 DNA: TGTGCCAGCAGCTTAGTAGTGGACCAGGGACATAAAGCTTTCTTT; V gene: TRBV7-9; D gene: .; clone size: .; J gene: TRBJ1-1
CDR3 protein: CSVWGQDRYEQYF; CDR3 DNA: TGCAGCGTTTGGGGACAGGACCGGTACGAGCAGTACTTC; V gene: TRBV29-1; D gene: TRBD1; clone size: .; J gene: TRBJ2-7
CDR3 protein: CASSGGAWDEQYF; CDR3 DNA: TGTGCCAGCAGCGGGGGGGCCTGGGACGAGCAGTACTTC; V gene: TRBV9; D gene: .; clone size: .; J gene: TRBJ2-7
CDR3 protein: CASSERQPLHQPQHF; CDR3 DNA: TGTGCCAGCAGTGAAAGACAGCCCCTGCATCAGCCCCAGCATTTT; V gene: TRBV2; D gene: .; clone size: few; J gene: TRBJ1-5
CDR3 protein: CASSPDGGSYNEQFF; CDR3 DNA: TGTGCCAGCAGCCCTGACGGGGGTTCCTACAATGAGCAGTTCTTC; V gene: TRBV7-9; D gene: .; clone size: .; J gene: TRBJ2-1
CDR3 protein: CASSHRGQTGTGIKGYTF; CDR3 DNA: TGTGCCAGCAGCCACAGAGGTCAAACCGGGACAGGAATTAAAGGCTACACCTTC; V gene: TRBV3-1/TRBV3-2; D gene: TRBD1; clone size: .; J gene: TRBJ1-2
CDR3 protein: CASSLAGQREQFF; CDR3 DNA: TGTGCCAGCAGCTTAGCAGGGCAACGGGAGCAGTTCTTC; V gene: TRBV7-2; D gene: .; clone size: .; J gene: TRBJ2-1
CDR3 protein: CASSLAVVAYNSPLHF; CDR3 DNA: TGTGCCAGCAGTTTGGCAGTGGTCGCCTATAATTCACCCCTCCACTTT; V gene: TRBV28; D gene: .; clone size: few; J gene: TRBJ1-6
CDR3 protein: CSGRRGNEKLFF; CDR3 DNA: TGCAGCGGGCGCAGGGGTAATGAAAAACTGTTTTTT; V gene: TRBV29-1; D gene: .; clone size: .; J gene: TRBJ1-4
CDR3 protein: CASSLGEGIGSPLHF; CDR3 DNA: TGTGCCAGCAGCTTAGGGGAGGGAATCGGTTCACCCCTCCACTTT; V gene: TRBV11-2; D gene: .; clone size: .; J gene: TRBJ1-6
CDR3 protein: CASSYETYIQYF; CDR3 DNA: TGTGCCAGCAGTTACGAAACTTACATTCAGTACTTC; V gene: TRBV6-2/TRBV6-3; D gene: .; clone size: .; J gene: TRBJ2-4
CDR3 protein: CASSYSRQGNTEAFF; CDR3 DNA: TGTGCCAGCAGTTACAGCAGACAGGGGAACACTGAAGCTTTCTTT; V gene: TRBV6-5; D gene: TRBD1; clone size: few; J gene: TRBJ1-1
CDR3 protein: CASKGRSAGTGELFF; CDR3 DNA: TGTGCCAGCAAAGGAAGGTCAGCGGGGACCGGGGAGCTGTTTTTT; V gene: TRBV2; D gene: TRBD2; clone size: .; J gene: TRBJ2-2
CDR3 protein: CASSSAGPGADTQYF; CDR3 DNA: TGTGCCAGCAGCTCGGCGGGGCCCGGTGCAGATACGCAGTATTTT; V gene: TRBV5-5; D gene: .; clone size: .; J gene: TRBJ2-3
CDR3 protein: CASSLNWGGQNSPLHF; CDR3 DNA: TGTGCCAGCAGTCTAAACTGGGGAGGCCAGAATTCACCCCTCCACTTT; V gene: TRBV27; D gene: .; clone size: .; J gene: TRBJ1-6
CDR3 protein: CASSTGSGHQVNTEAFF; CDR3 DNA: TGTGCCAGCAGCACTGGTTCGGGACACCAAGTGAACACTGAAGCTTTCTTT; V gene: TRBV21-1; D gene: .; clone size: .; J gene: TRBJ1-1
CDR3 protein: CASSPDRNQPQHF; CDR3 DNA: TGTGCCAGCTCACCGGACCGCAATCAGCCCCAGCATTTT; V gene: TRBV18; D gene: .; clone size: .; J gene: TRBJ1-5
CDR3 protein: CASSYRGTGTDTQYF; CDR3 DNA: TGTGCCAGCAGTTACAGGGGGACAGGCACAGATACGCAGTATTTT; V gene: TRBV6-5; D gene: TRBD1; clone size: .; J gene: TRBJ2-3
CDR3 protein: CASGLRPSYEQYF; CDR3 DNA: TGTGCCAGCGGCCTTCGACCTTCCTACGAGCAGTACTTC; V gene: TRBV6-5; D gene: .; clone size: .; J gene: TRBJ2-7
CDR3 protein: CASRRGAGWAEAFF; CDR3 DNA: TGTGCCAGCAGGAGGGGCGCAGGGTGGGCTGAAGCTTTCTTT; V gene: TRBV2; D gene: .; clone size: .; J gene: TRBJ1-1
CDR3 protein: CASSPGYGNTIYF; CDR3 DNA: TGTGCCAGCTCACCAGGGTATGGAAACACCATATATTTT; V gene: TRBV18; D gene: .; clone size: once; J gene: TRBJ1-3
CDR3 protein: CASSEQGSQETQYF; CDR3 DNA: TGTGCCAGCAGTGAACAGGGGTCCCAAGAGACCCAGTACTTC; V gene: TRBV6-1; D gene: .; clone size: few; J gene: TRBJ2-5
CDR3 protein: CASSQPRQDATNEKLFF; CDR3 DNA: TGCGCCAGCAGTCAACCAAGACAGGATGCAACTAATGAAAAACTGTTTTTT; V gene: TRBV23-1; D gene: .; clone size: .; J gene: TRBJ1-4
CDR3 protein: CASTHGPASTDTQYF; CDR3 DNA: TGTGCCAGCACACACGGTCCCGCTAGCACAGATACGCAGTATTTT; V gene: TRBV2; D gene: .; clone size: .; J gene: TRBJ2-3
CDR3 protein: CATSDSRVAGNTIYF; CDR3 DNA: TGTGCCACCAGTGATTCCCGGGTCGCGGGAAACACCATATATTTT; V gene: TRBV24-1; D gene: .; clone size: .; J gene: TRBJ1-3
CDR3 protein: CASSLWRLAGGPGELFF; CDR3 DNA: TGTGCCAGCAGTTTATGGAGACTAGCGGGGGGGCCCGGGGAGCTGTTTTTT; V gene: TRBV28; D gene: TRBD2; clone size: few; J gene: TRBJ2-2
CDR3 protein: CASSPLAGSEAFF; CDR3 DNA: TGTGCCAGCAGCCCCTTAGCCGGATCCGAAGCTTTCTTT; V gene: TRBV7-9; D gene: .; clone size: .; J gene: TRBJ1-1
CDR3 protein: CASSLDLLGGSYGYTF; CDR3 DNA: TGTGCCAGCAGCTTAGATCTACTGGGAGGGAGCTATGGCTACACCTTC; V gene: TRBV7-4; D gene: .; clone size: .; J gene: TRBJ1-2
CDR3 protein: CASSQWGSSYNSPLHF; CDR3 DNA: TGTGCCAGCAGCCAATGGGGGAGCTCCTATAATTCACCCCTCCACTTT; V gene: TRBV16; D gene: .; clone size: .; J gene: TRBJ1-6
CDR3 protein: CASSIVNTGELFF; CDR3 DNA: TGTGCCAGTAGTATCGTGAACACCGGGGAGCTGTTTTTT; V gene: TRBV19; D gene: .; clone size: .; J gene: TRBJ2-2
CDR3 protein: CASSPYMNTEAFF; CDR3 DNA: TGTGCCAGTAGTCCATACATGAACACTGAAGCTTTCTTT; V gene: TRBV19; D gene: .; clone size: .; J gene: TRBJ1-1